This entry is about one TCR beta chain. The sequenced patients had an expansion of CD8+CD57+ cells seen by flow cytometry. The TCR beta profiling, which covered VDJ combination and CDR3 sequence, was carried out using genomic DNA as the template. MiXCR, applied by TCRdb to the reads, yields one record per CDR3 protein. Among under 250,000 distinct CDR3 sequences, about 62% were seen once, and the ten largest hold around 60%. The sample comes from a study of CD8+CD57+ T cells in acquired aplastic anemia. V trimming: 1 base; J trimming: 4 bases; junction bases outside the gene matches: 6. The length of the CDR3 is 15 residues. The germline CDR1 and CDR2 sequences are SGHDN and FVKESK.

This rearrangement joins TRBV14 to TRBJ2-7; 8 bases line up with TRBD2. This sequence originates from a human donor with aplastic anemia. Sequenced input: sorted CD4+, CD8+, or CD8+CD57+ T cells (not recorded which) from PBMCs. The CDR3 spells CASSQVSGSLYEQYF. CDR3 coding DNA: TGTGCCAGCAGCCAAGTCAGCGGGAGTCTTTACGAGCAGTACTTC.